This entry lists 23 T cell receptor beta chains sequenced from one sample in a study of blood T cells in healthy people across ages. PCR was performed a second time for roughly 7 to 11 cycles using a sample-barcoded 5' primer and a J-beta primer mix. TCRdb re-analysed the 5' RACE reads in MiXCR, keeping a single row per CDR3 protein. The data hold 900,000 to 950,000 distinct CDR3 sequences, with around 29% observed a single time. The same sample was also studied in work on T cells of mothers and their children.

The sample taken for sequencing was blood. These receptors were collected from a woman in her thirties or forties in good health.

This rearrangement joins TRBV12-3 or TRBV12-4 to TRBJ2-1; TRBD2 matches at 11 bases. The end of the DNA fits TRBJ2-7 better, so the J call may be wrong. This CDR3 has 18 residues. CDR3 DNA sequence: TGTGCCAGCAGTTTAGTAACTAGCGGGGGCGTCGGATACAATGAGCAGTACTTC. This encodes CASSLVTSGGVGYNEQYF.

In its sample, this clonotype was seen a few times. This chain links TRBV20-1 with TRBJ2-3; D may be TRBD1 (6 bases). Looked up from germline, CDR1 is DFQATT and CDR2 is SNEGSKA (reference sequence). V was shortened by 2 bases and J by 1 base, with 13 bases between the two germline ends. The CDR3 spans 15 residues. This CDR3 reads CSARTTGRGTDTQYF. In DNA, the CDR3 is TGCAGTGCTAGAACTACAGGGAGAGGCACAGATACGCAGTATTTT.

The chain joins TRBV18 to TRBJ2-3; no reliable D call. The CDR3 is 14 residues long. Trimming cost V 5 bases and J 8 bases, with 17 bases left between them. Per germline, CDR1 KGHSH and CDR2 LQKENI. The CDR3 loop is CASSIPGRTPTQYF. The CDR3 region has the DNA TGTGCCAGCTCAATCCCCGGCCGAACTCCTACGCAGTATTTT.

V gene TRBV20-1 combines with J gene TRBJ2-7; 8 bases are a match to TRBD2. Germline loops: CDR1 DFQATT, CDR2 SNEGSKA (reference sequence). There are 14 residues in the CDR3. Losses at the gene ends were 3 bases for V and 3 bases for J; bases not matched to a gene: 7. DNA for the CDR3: TGCAGTGCTAGTACCCGGACTAGCAGCTACGAGCAGTACTTC. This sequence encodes CSASTRTSSYEQYF.

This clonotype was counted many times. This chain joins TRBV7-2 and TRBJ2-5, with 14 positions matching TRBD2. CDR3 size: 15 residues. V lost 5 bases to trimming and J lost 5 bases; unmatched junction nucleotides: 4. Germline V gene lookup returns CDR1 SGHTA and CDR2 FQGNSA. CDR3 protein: CASSMGLAGVETQYF. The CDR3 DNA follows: TGTGCCAGCAGCATGGGACTAGCGGGGGTGGAGACCCAGTACTTC.

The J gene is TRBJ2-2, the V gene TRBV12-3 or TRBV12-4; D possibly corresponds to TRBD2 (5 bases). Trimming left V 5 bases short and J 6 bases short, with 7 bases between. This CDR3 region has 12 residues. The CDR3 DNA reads TGTGCCAGCAGTGACGGGGCCGGGGAGCTGTTTTTT. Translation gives CASSDGAGELFF.

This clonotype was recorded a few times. This chain's CDR3 is CASSLLVGYLNSPLHF. CDR3 in DNA: TGTGCCAGCAGCTTACTTGTGGGCTATCTGAATTCACCCCTCCACTTT. The chain uses TRBV7-8 and TRBJ1-6, with D unresolved. Germline CDR1 SGHVS, CDR2 FQNEAQ. Trimming took 2 bases from V and 7 from J, leaving 15 bases between them. The length of the CDR3 is 16 residues. The entire variable domain, with the rest obtained from reference TRBV7-8 and TRBJ1-6, is as follows: GAGVSQSPRYKVAKRGQDVALRCDPISGHVSLFWYQQALGQGPEFLTYFQNEAQLDKSGLPSDRFFAERPEGSVSTLKIQRTQQEDSAVYLCASSLLVGYLNSPLHFGNGTRLTVT.

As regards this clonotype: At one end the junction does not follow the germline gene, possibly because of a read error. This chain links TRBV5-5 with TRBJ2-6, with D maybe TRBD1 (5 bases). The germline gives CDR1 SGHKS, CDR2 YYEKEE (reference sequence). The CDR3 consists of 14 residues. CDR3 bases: TGTGCCAGCAGCTGGAGTTCTGGGGCCAACGTCCGGACTTTC. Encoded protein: CASSWSSGANVRTF.

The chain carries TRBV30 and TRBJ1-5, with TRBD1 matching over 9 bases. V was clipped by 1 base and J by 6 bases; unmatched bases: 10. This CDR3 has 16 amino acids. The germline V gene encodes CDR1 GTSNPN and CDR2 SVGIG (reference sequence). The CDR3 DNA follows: TGTGCCTGGAGTGCCACCTCGGACAGGGGCAGTCAGCCCCAGCATTTT. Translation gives CAWSATSDRGSQPQHF.

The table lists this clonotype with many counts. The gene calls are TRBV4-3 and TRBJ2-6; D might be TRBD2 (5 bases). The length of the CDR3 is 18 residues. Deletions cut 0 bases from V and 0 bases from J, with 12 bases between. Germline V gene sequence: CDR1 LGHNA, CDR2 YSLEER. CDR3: CASSQDWSGDSGANVLTF. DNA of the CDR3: TGCGCCAGCAGCCAAGATTGGAGCGGAGACTCTGGGGCCAACGTCCTGACTTTC.

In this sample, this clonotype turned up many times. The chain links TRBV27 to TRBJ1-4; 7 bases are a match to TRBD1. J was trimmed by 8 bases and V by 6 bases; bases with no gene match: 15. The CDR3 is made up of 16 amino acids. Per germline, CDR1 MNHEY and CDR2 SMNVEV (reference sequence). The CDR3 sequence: CASSLTPGQLVEKLFF. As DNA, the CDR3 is TGTGCCAGCAGCCTCACTCCGGGACAGCTTGTCGAAAAACTGTTTTTT.

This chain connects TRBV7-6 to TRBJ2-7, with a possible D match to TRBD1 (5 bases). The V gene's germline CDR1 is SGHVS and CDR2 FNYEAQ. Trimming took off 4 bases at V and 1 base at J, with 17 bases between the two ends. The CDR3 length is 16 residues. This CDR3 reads CASSSPAGLRSYEQYF. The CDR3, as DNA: TGTGCCAGCAGCTCCCCGGCAGGGCTAAGGTCCTACGAGCAGTACTTC.

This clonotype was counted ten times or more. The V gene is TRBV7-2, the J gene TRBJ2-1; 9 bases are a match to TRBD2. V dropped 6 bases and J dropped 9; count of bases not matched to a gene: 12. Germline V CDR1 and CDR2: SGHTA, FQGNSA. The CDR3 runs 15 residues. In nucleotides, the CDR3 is TGTGCCAGCAGAATACCGGGACTAGCTCTTAGTGAGCAGTTCTTC. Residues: CASRIPGLALSEQFF.

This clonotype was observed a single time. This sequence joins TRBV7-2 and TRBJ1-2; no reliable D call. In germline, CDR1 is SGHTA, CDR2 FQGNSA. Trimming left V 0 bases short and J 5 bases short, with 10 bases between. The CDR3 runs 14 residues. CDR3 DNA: TGTGCCAGCAGCTTAGCAGCAACTGATTATGGCTACACCTTC. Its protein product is CASSLAATDYGYTF. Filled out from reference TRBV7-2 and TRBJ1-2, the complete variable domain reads GAGVSQSPSNKVTEKGKDVELRCDPISGHTALYWYRQSLGQGLEFLIYFQGNSAPDKSGLPSDRFSAERTGGSVSTLTIQRTQQEDSAVYLCASSLAATDYGYTFGSGTRLTVV.

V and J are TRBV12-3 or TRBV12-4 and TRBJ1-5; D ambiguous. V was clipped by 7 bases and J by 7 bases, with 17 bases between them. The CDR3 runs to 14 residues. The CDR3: CASNTNGVKQPQHF. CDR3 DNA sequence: TGTGCCAGCAACACGAACGGGGTAAAACAGCCCCAGCATTTT.

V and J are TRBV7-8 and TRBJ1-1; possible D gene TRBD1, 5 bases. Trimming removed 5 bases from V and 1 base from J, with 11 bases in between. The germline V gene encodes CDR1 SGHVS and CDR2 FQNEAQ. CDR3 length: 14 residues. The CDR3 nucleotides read TGTGCCAGCAGCAAACAGGCGGCGAACACTGAAGCTTTCTTT. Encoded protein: CASSKQAANTEAFF. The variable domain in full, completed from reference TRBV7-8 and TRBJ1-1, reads GAGVSQSPRYKVAKRGQDVALRCDPISGHVSLFWYQQALGQGPEFLTYFQNEAQLDKSGLPSDRFFAERPEGSVSTLKIQRTQQEDSAVYLCASSKQAANTEAFFGQGTRLTVV.

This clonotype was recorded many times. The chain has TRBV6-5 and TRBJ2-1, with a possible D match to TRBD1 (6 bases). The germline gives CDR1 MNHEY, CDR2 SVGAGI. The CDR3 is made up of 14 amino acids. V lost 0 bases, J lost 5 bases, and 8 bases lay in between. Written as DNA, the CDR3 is TGTGCCAGCAGTTACTCAGACAGGAACAATGAGCAGTTCTTC. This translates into CASSYSDRNNEQFF.

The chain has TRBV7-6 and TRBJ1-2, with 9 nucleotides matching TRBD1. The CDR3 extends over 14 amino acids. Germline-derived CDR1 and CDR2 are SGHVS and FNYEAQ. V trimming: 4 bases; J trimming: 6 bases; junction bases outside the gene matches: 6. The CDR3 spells CASSSMTGGDGYTF. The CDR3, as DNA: TGTGCCAGCAGCTCGATGACAGGGGGTGATGGCTACACCTTC.

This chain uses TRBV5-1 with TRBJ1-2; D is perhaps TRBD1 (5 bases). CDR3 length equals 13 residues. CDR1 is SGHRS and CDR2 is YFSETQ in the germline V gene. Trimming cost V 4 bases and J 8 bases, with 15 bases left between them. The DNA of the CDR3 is TGCGCCAGCAGCCTGGAGCGGGGGACGGGCTACACCTTC. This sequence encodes CASSLERGTGYTF.

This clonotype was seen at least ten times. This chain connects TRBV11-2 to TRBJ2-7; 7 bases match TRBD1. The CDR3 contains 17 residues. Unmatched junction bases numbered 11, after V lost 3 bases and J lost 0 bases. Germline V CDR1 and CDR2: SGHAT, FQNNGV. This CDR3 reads CASSFQQGSVHSYEQYF. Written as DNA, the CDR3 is TGTGCCAGCAGCTTTCAACAGGGGTCCGTCCACTCCTACGAGCAGTACTTC.

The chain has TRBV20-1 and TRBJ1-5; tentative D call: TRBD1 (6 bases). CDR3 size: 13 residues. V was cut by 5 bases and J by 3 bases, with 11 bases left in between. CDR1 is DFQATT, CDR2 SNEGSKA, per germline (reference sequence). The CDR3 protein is CSARGQNNQPQHF. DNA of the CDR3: TGCAGTGCTCGCGGACAGAACAATCAGCCCCAGCATTTT.

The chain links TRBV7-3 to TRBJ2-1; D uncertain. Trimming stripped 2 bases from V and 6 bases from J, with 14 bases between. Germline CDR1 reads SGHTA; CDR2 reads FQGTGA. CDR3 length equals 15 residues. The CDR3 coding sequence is TGTGCCAGCAGCTTAGGGCACCAAAACTGCAATGAGCAGTTCTTC. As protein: CASSLGHQNCNEQFF.

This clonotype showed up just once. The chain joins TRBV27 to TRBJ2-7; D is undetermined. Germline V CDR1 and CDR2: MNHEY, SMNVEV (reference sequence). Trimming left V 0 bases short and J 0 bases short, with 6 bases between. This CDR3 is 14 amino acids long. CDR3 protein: CASSLSGSSYEQYV. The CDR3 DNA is TGTGCCAGCAGTTTATCGGGCAGCTCCTACGAGCAGTACGTC.